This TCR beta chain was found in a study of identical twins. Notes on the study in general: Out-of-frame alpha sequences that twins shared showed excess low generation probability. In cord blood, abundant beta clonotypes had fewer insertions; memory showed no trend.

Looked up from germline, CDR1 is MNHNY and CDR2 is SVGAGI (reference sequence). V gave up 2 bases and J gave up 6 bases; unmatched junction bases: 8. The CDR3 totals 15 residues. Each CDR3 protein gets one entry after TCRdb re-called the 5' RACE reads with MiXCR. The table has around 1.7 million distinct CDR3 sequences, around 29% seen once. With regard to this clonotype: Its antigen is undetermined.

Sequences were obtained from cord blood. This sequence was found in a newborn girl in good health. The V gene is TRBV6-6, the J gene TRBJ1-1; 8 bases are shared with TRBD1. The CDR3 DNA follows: TGTGCCAGCAGTTACCGGACACAGGGGGTTTCTGAAGCTTTCTTT. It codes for CASSYRTQGVSEAFF.